These 21 T cell receptor beta chains were all obtained from the same sample, sequenced in a study of blood T cell repertoires in COVID-19. Only in-frame clones appear in the TCRdb table, and some are missing; sequencing was by immunoSEQ multiplex PCR. The sample holds hundreds of thousands of clones, 85% to 90% seen once. Sequencing input: peripheral blood. The receptor set was obtained from a man aged 50 to 60 with COVID-19, enrolled during active disease.

The chain links TRBV19 to TRBJ2-5, with 10 bases fitting TRBD2. CDR3 size: 16 residues. Trimming took 5 bases from V and 4 from J; bases not matched to a gene: 10. Germline loops: CDR1 LNHDA, CDR2 SQIVND (reference sequence). CDR3 protein: CASSPQREGLRETQYF. CDR3 DNA sequence: TGTGCCAGTAGTCCGCAGCGGGAGGGCCTCAGAGAGACCCAGTACTTC.

This clone was seen once. The J gene is TRBJ2-1, the V gene TRBV2; D perhaps matches TRBD2 (6 bases). Germline lookup yields CDR1 SNHLY and CDR2 FYNNEI. V gave up 7 bases and J gave up 9 bases, with 16 bases separating them. The CDR3 contains 13 residues. The CDR3 spells CASNPAGLSEQFF. CDR3 bases: TGTGCCAGCAATCCTGCGGGGTTATCTGAGCAGTTCTTC.

The chain employs TRBV30 and TRBJ2-7, with D perhaps TRBD1 (5 bases). CDR1 and CDR2 (germline): GTSNPN, SVGIG (reference sequence). Trimming took 5 bases from V and 0 from J, leaving 8 bases between them. The CDR3 consists of 12 residues. The DNA of the CDR3 is TGTGCCTGGCAGGGCCCCTCCTACGAGCAGTACTTC. Amino acid sequence: CAWQGPSYEQYF.

This clone was counted only a few times. CDR3 DNA sequence: TGTGCCAGCAGTGAAAGTAACGATCTGAAGTCCCCACGGCAGCCCCAGCATTTT. Its protein product is CASSESNDLKSPRQPQHF. The chain is built from TRBV6-1 and TRBJ1-5; no clear D gene. The CDR3 has 18 amino acids. The germline V gene encodes CDR1 MNHNS and CDR2 SASEGT. V was pared by 2 bases and J by 7 bases, with 24 bases between.

The V and J genes are TRBV4-3 and TRBJ2-4; D perhaps matches TRBD1 (6 bases). Between the trimmed V and J ends, which lost 0 bases and 6 bases, there was a span of 9 bases. Germline values: CDR1 LGHNA, CDR2 YSLEER. CDR3 length: 14 amino acids. The CDR3 bases are TGCGCCAGCAGCCAAGAGGTCAGGGGAAACATTCAGTACTTC. Encoded protein: CASSQEVRGNIQYF.

The V and J genes are TRBV3-1 (or the pseudogene TRBV3-2) and TRBJ2-2, with a weak D call TRBD1 (6 bases). Per the germline V gene, CDR1 is LGHDT and CDR2 is YNNKEL (reference sequence). V lost 1 base and J lost 5, with 14 bases in between. This CDR3 comprises 16 residues. The CDR3 here is CASSQAPGVGTGELFF. The CDR3 DNA reads TGTGCCAGCAGCCAAGCCCCAGGGGTGGGAACCGGGGAGCTGTTTTTT.

The rearrangement links TRBV4-1 to TRBJ1-6; 8 bases are a match to TRBD1. After removal of 2 bases from V and 7 bases from J, the junction contained 4 bases not matched to a gene. Germline V gives CDR1 MGHRA, CDR2 YSYEKL. CDR3 length: 15 amino acids. The CDR3 region is CASSQWGQANSPLHF. CDR3 sequence (DNA): TGCGCCAGCAGCCAATGGGGACAGGCGAATTCACCCCTCCACTTT.

The chain carries TRBV6-4 and TRBJ2-7, with 11 bases matching TRBD1. The length of the CDR3 is 15 residues. The V gene's germline CDR1 is MRHNA and CDR2 SNTAGT. Trimming at V came to 4 bases and at J to 4 bases, leaving 6 bases not matched to a gene. CDR3 sequence reads: CASSVVGTGGYEQYF. DNA for the CDR3: TGTGCCAGCAGTGTAGTTGGGACAGGGGGGTACGAGCAGTACTTC.

The rearrangement links TRBV18 to TRBJ1-3, with 7 bases aligning to TRBD1. V lost 5 bases and J lost 1; bases outside the gene matches: 8. The germline gives CDR1 KGHSH, CDR2 LQKENI. CDR3 length equals 16 residues. Written as DNA, the CDR3 is TGTGCCAGCTCATCAGGTACAGGGGCATCTGGAAACACCATATATTTT. It translates to CASSSGTGASGNTIYF. The variable domain in full, completed from reference TRBV18 and TRBJ1-3, reads NAGVMQNPRHLVRRRGQEARLRCSPMKGHSHVYWYRQLPEEGLKFMVYLQKENIIDESGMPKERFSAEFPKEGPSILRIQQVVRGDSAAYFCASSSGTGASGNTIYFGEGSWLTVV.

This clone was observed a single time. The chain couples TRBV7-2 to TRBJ1-1; weak D call: TRBD1 (5 bases). Germline V gene lookup returns CDR1 SGHTA and CDR2 FQGNSA. V lost 5 bases and J lost 4, with 14 bases in between. The CDR3 has 14 residues. CDR3: CASSLRGGSTEAFF. As DNA, the CDR3 is TGTGCCAGCAGCCTACGGGGGGGAAGCACTGAAGCTTTCTTT. The full variable domain, rest sourced from reference TRBV7-2 and TRBJ1-1, is GAGVSQSPSNKVTEKGKDVELRCDPISGHTALYWYRQSLGQGLEFLIYFQGNSAPDKSGLPSDRFSAERTGGSVSTLTIQRTQQEDSAVYLCASSLRGGSTEAFFGQGTRLTVV.

The chain uses TRBV29-1 and TRBJ2-7, with TRBD1 matching over 7 bases. In germline, CDR1 is SQVTM, CDR2 ANQGSEA. CDR3 length: 13 residues. J was trimmed by 3 bases and V by 4 bases; bases with no gene match: 6. DNA of the CDR3: TGCAGCGTTGCGGGCAGGGGGTACTACGAGCAGTACTTC. Protein product: CSVAGRGYYEQYF.

CDR3 DNA sequence: TGTGCCAGCAGCGGTGGGACAGATGAAAAACTGTTTTTT. Residues: CASSGGTDEKLFF. The chain joins TRBV9 to TRBJ1-4; 7 nucleotides line up with TRBD1. The ends lost 3 bases at V and 6 bases at J; junction bases unmatched: 2. The CDR3 has 13 amino acids. CDR1 is SGDLS and CDR2 is YYNGEE in the germline V gene.

V usage is TRBV3-1 (or the pseudogene TRBV3-2) and J usage is TRBJ1-1, with D possibly matching TRBD1 (5 bases). Germline CDR1 LGHDT, CDR2 YNNKEL (reference sequence). There are 17 residues in the CDR3. V was cut by 0 bases and J by 1 base, with 15 bases left in between. The CDR3 sequence: CASSQDGATWWNTEAFF. The CDR3 nucleotides are TGTGCCAGCAGCCAAGATGGGGCCACCTGGTGGAACACTGAAGCTTTCTTT.

The chain is built from TRBV5-4 and TRBJ2-7, with TRBD2 as a possible D gene (6 bases). Germline CDR1 and CDR2: SGHNT and YYREEE (reference sequence). Trimming took 4 bases from V and 6 from J, leaving 17 bases between them. The CDR3 contains 14 residues. Here the CDR3 reads CASSGGSGVGEQYF. CDR3 DNA: TGTGCCAGCAGCGGGGGGTCTGGGGTGGGCGAGCAGTACTTC.

This rearrangement joins TRBV5-1 to TRBJ1-6, with D unclear. V was cut by 4 bases and J by 7 bases, with 15 bases left in between. CDR1 is SGHRS and CDR2 is YFSETQ in the germline V gene. This CDR3 region has 15 residues. The CDR3: CASSQVGESNSPLHF. CDR3 nucleotides: TGCGCCAGCAGCCAGGTCGGGGAATCGAATTCACCCCTCCACTTT.

This chain links TRBV18 with TRBJ1-4; 8 bases map to TRBD1. J lost 6 bases, V lost 3 bases, and 6 bases had no gene match. Germline V gene lookup returns CDR1 KGHSH and CDR2 LQKENI. The CDR3 has 15 amino acids. The CDR3 DNA reads as TGTGCCAGCTCACCGGGACAGGTGGGAGATGAAAAACTGTTTTTT. Translating it yields CASSPGQVGDEKLFF.

V is TRBV19 and J is TRBJ1-5; 9 bases map to TRBD1. Germline CDR1 is LNHDA and CDR2 is SQIVND (reference sequence). The junction had 11 bases not matched to a gene; V was cut back by 4 bases and J by 4 bases. The CDR3 sequence is 17 residues long. CDR3 sequence (DNA): TGTGCCAGTAGTAGGGTTCCCCCGGGACAGGGTAATCAGCCCCAGCATTTT. It codes for CASSRVPPGQGNQPQHF.

This sequence joins TRBV27 and TRBJ2-1, with D maybe TRBD2 (6 bases). Germline V gives CDR1 MNHEY, CDR2 SMNVEV (reference sequence). The CDR3 is 15 amino acids. The ends were cut back, 5 bases at V and 3 bases at J, with 14 bases in the middle. The CDR3 loop reads CASSREPTHYNEQFF. The CDR3 DNA sequence: TGTGCCAGCAGTCGGGAGCCCACTCACTACAATGAGCAGTTCTTC.

The chain recombines TRBV30 with TRBJ1-2, with TRBD1 as a possible D gene (5 bases). V was trimmed by 3 bases and J by 3 bases, leaving 11 bases between them. This CDR3 region has 13 residues. The germline V gene has CDR1 GTSNPN and CDR2 SVGIG (reference sequence). As DNA, the CDR3 is TGTGCCTGGAGCGGGGGTTTCGACTATGGCTACACCTTC. Translating gives CAWSGGFDYGYTF. Combining the CDR3 with reference TRBV30 and TRBJ1-2 gives the whole variable domain SQTIHQWPATLVQPVGSPLSLECTVEGTSNPNLYWYRQAAGRGLQLLFYSVGIGQISSEVPQNLSASRPQDRQFILSSKKLLLSDSGFYLCAWSGGFDYGYTFGSGTRLTVV.

The V and J genes are TRBV12-3 or TRBV12-4 and TRBJ1-5; D is ambiguous. The length of the CDR3 is 12 residues. The V and J ends lost 1 base and 9 bases respectively, with 7 bases between them. CDR3 amino acids: CASSLGHLPQHF. The CDR3 DNA reads as TGTGCCAGCAGTTTAGGACACTTGCCCCAGCATTTT.

Only a few counts were recorded for this clone. This chain connects TRBV28 to TRBJ1-6; 9 positions match TRBD1. The CDR3 spans 15 residues. Germline V lookup: CDR1 MDHEN, CDR2 SYDVKM. The J segment lost 10 bases and the V segment lost 2 bases, leaving 6 bases of the junction unmatched. This CDR3 is CASSLTGTGFSPLHF. The CDR3, as DNA: TGTGCCAGCAGTTTAACCGGGACAGGGTTCTCACCCCTCCACTTT. Together with reference TRBV28 and TRBJ1-6, the CDR3 gives the full variable domain: DVKVTQSSRYLVKRTGEKVFLECVQDMDHENMFWYRQDPGLGLRLIYFSYDVKMKEKGDIPEGYSVSREKKERFSLILESASTNQTSMYLCASSLTGTGFSPLHFGNGTRLTVT.